The source of this T cell receptor beta chain is a study of T and B cells in COVID-19 patients. Across the study: COVID-19 patients gave peripheral blood either during active infection or after recovery. At median age around 31 years, recovered patients were younger than active-infection patients at approximately 70. Points from the study as a whole: In COVID-19 patients, T cell receptor beta variable and joining gene use was reportedly strongly skewed.

Multiplex PCR with BIOMED2 TRB-A/B primer pools amplified TRB rearrangements. MiXCR was run by TCRdb on the multiplex PCR reads, yielding one entry per CDR3 protein. In the table there are roughly 4,800 distinct CDR3 sequences, about a fifth of which are singletons. The CDR3 extends over 13 amino acids. Germline V lookup: CDR1 SGHAT, CDR2 FQNNGV. V lost 5 bases to trimming and J lost 7 bases, with 14 bases between them. Blood genomic DNA input for TRB amplification was roughly 220-500 ng. Concerning this clonotype: Its cognate antigen is unknown.

This chain links TRBV11-2 with TRBJ2-5; D may be TRBD1 (7 bases). This sequence originates from a human donor with active COVID-19. Sequencing input: blood. Here the CDR3 reads CASSLRGEGTQYF. In DNA, the CDR3 is TGTGCCAGCAGCCTCAGGGGGGAAGGGACCCAGTACTTC. The full variable domain, rest sourced from reference TRBV11-2 and TRBJ2-5, is EAGVAQSPRYKIIEKRQSVAFWCNPISGHATLYWYQQILGQGPKLLIQFQNNGVVDDSQLPKDRFSAERLKGVDSTLKIQPAKLEDSAVYLCASSLRGEGTQYFGPGTRLLVL.